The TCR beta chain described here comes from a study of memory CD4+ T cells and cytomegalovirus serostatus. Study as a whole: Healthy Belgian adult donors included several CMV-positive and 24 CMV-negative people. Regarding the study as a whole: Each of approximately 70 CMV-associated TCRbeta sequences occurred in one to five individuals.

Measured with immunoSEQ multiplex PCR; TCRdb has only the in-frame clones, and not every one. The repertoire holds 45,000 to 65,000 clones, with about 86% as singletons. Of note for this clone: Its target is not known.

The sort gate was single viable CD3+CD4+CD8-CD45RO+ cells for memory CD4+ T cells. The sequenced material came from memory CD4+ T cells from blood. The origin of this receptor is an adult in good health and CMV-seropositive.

DNA for the CDR3: TGTGCCAGCAGCTTACAATCCGGCGGGAGGGTAGGAGGAGAGACCCAGTACTTC. Translation gives CASSLQSGGRVGGETQYF. V usage is TRBV7-2 and J usage is TRBJ2-5; 9 bases align to TRBD2. CDR1 and CDR2 (germline): SGHTA, FQGNSA. The CDR3 runs 18 residues. Trimming at V came to 2 bases and at J to 4 bases, leaving 14 bases not matched to a gene.